The rows below give T cell receptor beta chains drawn from one sample of a study of T-cell reconstitution after alpha-beta-depleted transplantation in children. MiXCR, applied by TCRdb to the PCR reads, yields one record per CDR3 protein. The repertoire holds under 750,000 distinct CDR3 sequences, with roughly 23% as singletons. Sequencing used PBMCs, mostly from graft donor cells, obtained 360 days after TCRalphabeta/CD19-depleted stem cell transplant. These receptors came from a boy in the first two years of life who had a stem cell transplant for acute myeloid leukemia, so the T cells may come from the graft donor. Each CDR3 is given with its conserved first and last residue. A row's size may be missing; if present it is once, few, many or a size class.

abundance	v_gene	j_gene	CDR3aa
few	TRBV20-1	TRBJ2-2	CSAQNTGELFF
many	TRBV12-3/TRBV12-4	TRBJ2-7	CASSRRRSYEQYF
few	TRBV2	TRBJ2-3	CASSVVFTGATDTQYF
many	TRBV20-1	TRBJ1-1	CSARAAVKTEAFF
few	TRBV3-1	TRBJ2-7	CASSQDPRHEQYF
few	TRBV6-5	TRBJ2-1	CASSYSRPLAGLNEQFF
few	TRBV6-5	TRBJ1-6	CASSYRGPNSPLHF
NA	TRBV25-1	TRBJ2-7	CASSGSGTGLYEQYF
many	TRBV9	TRBJ2-5	CASSPRTGGGQETQYF
NA	TRBV7-2	TRBJ1-2	CASSLVWAENYGYTF
NA	TRBV10-3	TRBJ2-1	CAISEVLGWPDEQFF
few	TRBV7-2	TRBJ1-1	CASSLLGTNTEAFF
few	TRBV20-1	TRBJ2-1	CSAREGPRGHPKPKTRGNEQFF
few	TRBV7-2	TRBJ2-4	CASSSWDGRGDIQYF
NA	TRBV20-1	TRBJ2-5	CSARTGALQETQYF
many	TRBV6-1	TRBJ1-1	CASRSTGMDTEAFF
NA	TRBV7-9	TRBJ2-7	CASSLSAGVYEQYF
few	TRBV12-3/TRBV12-4	TRBJ2-3	CASSLISGGPTDTQYF
few	TRBV21-1	TRBJ2-6	CASSFLAGQTTSGANVLTF
NA	TRBV28	TRBJ1-1	CASSLMTGGAFF
few	TRBV6-5	TRBJ2-1	CASSYSRGPEEQFF
NA	TRBV7-3	TRBJ2-1	CASSFAGGPYNEQFF
NA	TRBV15	TRBJ1-5	CATSRDRVQPQHF
many	TRBV20-1	TRBJ2-7	CSAHRRQGLKHEQYF
once	TRBV5-4	TRBJ2-5	CASSFDGTQYF
few	TRBV28	TRBJ2-5	CASRPGGRAEETQYF
many	TRBV27	TRBJ2-5	CASRATGFQETQYF
NA	TRBV27	TRBJ1-5	CASSLGPGTGDQPQHF
many	TRBV20-1	TRBJ1-2	CSARGMQPADGGYTF
NA	TRBV3-1	TRBJ1-2	CASSLERRYGYTF
NA	TRBV29-1	TRBJ2-7	CSVDLSSYERYF
many	TRBV3-1	TRBJ2-3	CASSLKIRTDTQYF
NA	TRBV15	TRBJ2-6	CATSRDRGTGAFSGANVLTF
few	TRBV15	TRBJ1-5	CATSRPGTGYSNQPQHF
many	TRBV20-1	TRBJ2-5	CSAPPSPSRQETQYF
NA	TRBV20-1	TRBJ2-7	CSARGPGRQGPGYEQYF
NA	TRBV11-2	TRBJ2-2	CASSYGQGWRELFF
few	TRBV9	TRBJ2-1	CASSVVAGDEQFF
NA	TRBV5-1	TRBJ1-4	CASTPDRVGDAEKLFF